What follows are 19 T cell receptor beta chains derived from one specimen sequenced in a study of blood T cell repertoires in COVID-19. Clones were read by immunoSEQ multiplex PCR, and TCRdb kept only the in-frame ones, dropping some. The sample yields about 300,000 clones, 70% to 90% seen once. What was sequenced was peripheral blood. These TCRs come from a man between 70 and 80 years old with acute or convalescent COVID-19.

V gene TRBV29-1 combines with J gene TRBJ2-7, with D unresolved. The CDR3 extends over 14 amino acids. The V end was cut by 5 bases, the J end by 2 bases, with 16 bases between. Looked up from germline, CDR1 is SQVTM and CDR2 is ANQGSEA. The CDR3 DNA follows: TGCAGCGTTTCTGACTCCTCTCTTACCTACGAGCAGTACTTC. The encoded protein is CSVSDSSLTYEQYF.

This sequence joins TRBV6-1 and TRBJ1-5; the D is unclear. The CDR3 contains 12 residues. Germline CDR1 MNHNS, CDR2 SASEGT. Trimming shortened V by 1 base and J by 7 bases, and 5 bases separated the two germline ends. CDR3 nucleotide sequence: TGTGCCAGCAGTGAAGGCGTACAGCCCCAGCATTTT. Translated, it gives CASSEGVQPQHF.

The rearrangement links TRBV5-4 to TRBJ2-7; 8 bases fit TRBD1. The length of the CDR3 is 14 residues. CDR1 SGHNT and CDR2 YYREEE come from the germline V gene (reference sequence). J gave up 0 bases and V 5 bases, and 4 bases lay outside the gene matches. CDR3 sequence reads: CASRLDRGSYEQYF. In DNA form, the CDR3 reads TGTGCCAGCAGACTAGACAGGGGCTCCTACGAGCAGTACTTC.

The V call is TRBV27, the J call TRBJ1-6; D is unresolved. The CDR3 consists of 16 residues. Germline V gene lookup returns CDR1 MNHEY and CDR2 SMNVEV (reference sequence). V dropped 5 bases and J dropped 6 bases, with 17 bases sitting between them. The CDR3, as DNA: TGTGCCAGCAGTCCAAACCCACGTCGACTTAATTCACCCCTCCACTTT. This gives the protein CASSPNPRRLNSPLHF.

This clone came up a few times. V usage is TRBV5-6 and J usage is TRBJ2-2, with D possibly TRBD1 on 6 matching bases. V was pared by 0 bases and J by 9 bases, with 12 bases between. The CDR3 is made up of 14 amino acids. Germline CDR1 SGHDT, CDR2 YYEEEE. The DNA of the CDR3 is TGTGCCAGCAGCTTGGATGGGGGCAGCAGGGAGCTGTTTTTT. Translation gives CASSLDGGSRELFF.

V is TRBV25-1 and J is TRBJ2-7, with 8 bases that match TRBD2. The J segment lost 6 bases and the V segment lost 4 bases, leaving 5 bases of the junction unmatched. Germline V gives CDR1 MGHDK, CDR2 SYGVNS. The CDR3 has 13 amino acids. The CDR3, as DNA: TGTGCCAGCAGTGGCGGGGGGATTGGCGAGCAGTACTTC. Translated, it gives CASSGGGIGEQYF.

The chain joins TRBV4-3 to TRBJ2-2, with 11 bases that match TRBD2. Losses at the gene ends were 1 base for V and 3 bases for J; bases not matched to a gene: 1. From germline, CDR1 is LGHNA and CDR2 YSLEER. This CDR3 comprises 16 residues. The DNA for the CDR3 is TGCGCCAGCAGCCAAGTACTAGCGGGGGACACCGGGGAGCTGTTTTTT. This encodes CASSQVLAGDTGELFF.

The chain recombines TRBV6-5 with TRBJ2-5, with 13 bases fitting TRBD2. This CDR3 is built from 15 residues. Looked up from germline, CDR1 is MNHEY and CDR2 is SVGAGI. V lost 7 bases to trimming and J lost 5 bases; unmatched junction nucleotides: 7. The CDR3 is CASTKLAGGKETQYF. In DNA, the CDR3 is TGTGCCAGCACTAAACTAGCGGGGGGGAAGGAGACCCAGTACTTC.

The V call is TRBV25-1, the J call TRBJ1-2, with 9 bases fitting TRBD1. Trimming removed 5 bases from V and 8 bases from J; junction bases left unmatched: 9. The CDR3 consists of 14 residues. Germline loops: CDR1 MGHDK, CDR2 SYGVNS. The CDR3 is CASSSRDRVGGYTF. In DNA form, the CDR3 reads TGTGCCAGCAGTTCTCGGGACAGGGTGGGCGGCTACACCTTC.

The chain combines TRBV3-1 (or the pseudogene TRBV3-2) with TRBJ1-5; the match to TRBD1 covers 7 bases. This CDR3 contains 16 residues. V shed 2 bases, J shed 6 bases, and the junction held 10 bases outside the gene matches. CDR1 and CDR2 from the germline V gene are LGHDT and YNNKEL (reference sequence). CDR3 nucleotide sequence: TGTGCCAGCAGCCAATGGGCAGGGGGAAGATCTCAGCCCCAGCATTTT. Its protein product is CASSQWAGGRSQPQHF.

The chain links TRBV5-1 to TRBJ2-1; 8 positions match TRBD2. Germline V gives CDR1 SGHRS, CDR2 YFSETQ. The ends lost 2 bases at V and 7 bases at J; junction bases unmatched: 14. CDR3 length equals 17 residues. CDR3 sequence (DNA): TGCGCCAGCAGCTTTGACCAAGCGGGGGTCATAAGGAATGAGCAGTTCTTC. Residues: CASSFDQAGVIRNEQFF. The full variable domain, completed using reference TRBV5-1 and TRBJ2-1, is KAGVTQTPRYLIKTRGQQVTLSCSPISGHRSVSWYQQTPGQGLQFLFEYFSETQRNKGNFPGRFSGRQFSNSRSEMNVSTLELGDSALYLCASSFDQAGVIRNEQFFGPGTRLTVL.

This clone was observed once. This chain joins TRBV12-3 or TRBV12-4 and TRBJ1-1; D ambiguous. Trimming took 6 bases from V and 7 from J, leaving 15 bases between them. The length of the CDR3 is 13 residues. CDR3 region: CASRPPAGYEAFF. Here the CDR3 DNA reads TGTGCCAGCAGACCTCCGGCGGGCTATGAAGCTTTCTTT.

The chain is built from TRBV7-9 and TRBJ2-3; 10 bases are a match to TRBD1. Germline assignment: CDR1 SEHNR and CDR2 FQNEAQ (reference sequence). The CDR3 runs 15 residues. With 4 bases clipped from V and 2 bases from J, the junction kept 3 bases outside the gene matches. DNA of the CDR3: TGTGCCAGCAGCTGGGGACAGGGGATCACAGATACGCAGTATTTT. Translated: CASSWGQGITDTQYF.

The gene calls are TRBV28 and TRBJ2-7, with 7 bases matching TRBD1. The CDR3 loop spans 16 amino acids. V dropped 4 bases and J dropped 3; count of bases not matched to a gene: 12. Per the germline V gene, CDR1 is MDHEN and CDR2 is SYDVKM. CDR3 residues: CASSSWDSRDYYEQYF. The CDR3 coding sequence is TGTGCCAGCAGTTCCTGGGACAGCAGAGATTACTACGAGCAGTACTTC.

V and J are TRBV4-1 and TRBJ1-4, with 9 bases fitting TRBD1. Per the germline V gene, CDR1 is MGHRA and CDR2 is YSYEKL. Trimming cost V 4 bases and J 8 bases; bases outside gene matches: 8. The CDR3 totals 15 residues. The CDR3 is CASSLRTGAGEKLFF. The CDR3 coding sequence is TGCGCCAGCAGCCTCCGGACAGGGGCAGGGGAAAAACTGTTTTTT.

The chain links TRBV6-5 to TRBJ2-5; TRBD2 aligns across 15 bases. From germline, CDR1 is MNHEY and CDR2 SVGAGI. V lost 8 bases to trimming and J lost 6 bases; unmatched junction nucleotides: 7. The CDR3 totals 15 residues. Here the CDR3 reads CASGRTSGRGQTQYF. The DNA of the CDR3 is TGTGCCAGCGGTCGGACTAGCGGGAGGGGGCAGACCCAGTACTTC.

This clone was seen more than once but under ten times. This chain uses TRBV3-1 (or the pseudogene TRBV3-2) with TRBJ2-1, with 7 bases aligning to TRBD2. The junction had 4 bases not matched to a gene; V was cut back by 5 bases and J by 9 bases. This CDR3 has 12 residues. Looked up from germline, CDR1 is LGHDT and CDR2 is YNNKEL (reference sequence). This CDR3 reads CASSYGGGEQFF. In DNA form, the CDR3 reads TGTGCCAGCAGCTACGGCGGGGGTGAGCAGTTCTTC.

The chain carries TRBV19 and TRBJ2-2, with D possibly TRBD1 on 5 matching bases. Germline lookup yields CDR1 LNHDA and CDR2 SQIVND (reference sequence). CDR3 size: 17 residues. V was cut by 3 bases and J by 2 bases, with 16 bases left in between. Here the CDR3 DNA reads TGTGCCAGTAGTATCATAACGGGCAGGGTTAACACCGGGGAGCTGTTTTTT. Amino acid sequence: CASSIITGRVNTGELFF.

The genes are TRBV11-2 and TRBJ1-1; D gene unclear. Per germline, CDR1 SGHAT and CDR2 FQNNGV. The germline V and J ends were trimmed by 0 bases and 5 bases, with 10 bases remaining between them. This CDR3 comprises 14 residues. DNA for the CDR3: TGTGCCAGCAGCTTAGACTCGGGTTGGACTGAAGCTTTCTTT. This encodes CASSLDSGWTEAFF.